This TCR beta chain was identified during a study of Ad26.COV2.S vaccination and SARS-CoV-2 variants. Method: immunoSEQ multiplex PCR; TCRdb's copy keeps in-frame clones and lacks some. The data hold about 320,000 clones, with 85% observed a single time. The treatment was: about 20 received Ad26.COV2.S at low or high dose, single or two shots; several received placebo; per-sample allocation not given. Collection of samples fell on day 63 after the first vaccine or placebo injection. This clone was recorded only once. CDR3 length: 15 amino acids. V lost 4 bases to trimming and J lost 4 bases, with 15 bases between them. The germline V gene encodes CDR1 SGHTS and CDR2 YDEGEE.

Sequencing used peripheral blood, obtained in a trial of Ad26.COV2.S vaccine versus placebo. The chain carries TRBV5-8 and TRBJ2-1; D might be TRBD2 (5 bases). The clonotype originates from a person between 18 and 60 years old who received the Ad26.COV2.S COVID-19 vaccine or a placebo. This CDR3 reads CASSPWRNLYNEQFF. The CDR3 bases are TGTGCCAGCAGCCCCTGGAGGAACCTATACAATGAGCAGTTCTTC.